These 9 T cell receptor beta chains were all obtained from the same sample, sequenced in a study of T-cell reconstitution after alpha-beta-depleted transplantation in children. Preparing the TCRbeta library involved the use of unique molecular identifiers. Via MiXCR, TCRdb re-called the PCR reads, giving one row per CDR3 protein. The sample contains 600,000 or so distinct CDR3 sequences, under 30% of which appear only once. The starting material was PBMCs, mostly from graft donor cells, obtained 360 days after TCRalphabeta/CD19-depleted stem cell transplant. These receptors were taken from a boy younger than two who had a stem cell transplant for acute myeloid leukemia, so the T cells may come from the graft donor.

The CDR3: CASSFLYSNQPQHF. DNA of the CDR3: TGTGCCAGCAGTTTCCTATATAGCAATCAGCCCCAGCATTTT. The chain employs TRBV28 and TRBJ1-5; D is ambiguous. From germline, CDR1 is MDHEN and CDR2 SYDVKM. Trimming pared 3 bases from V and 0 bases from J, leaving 6 bases between. This CDR3 comprises 14 residues. Full variable domain (outside the CDR3, taken from reference TRBV28 and TRBJ1-5): DVKVTQSSRYLVKRTGEKVFLECVQDMDHENMFWYRQDPGLGLRLIYFSYDVKMKEKGDIPEGYSVSREKKERFSLILESASTNQTSMYLCASSFLYSNQPQHFGDGTRLSIL.

The V and J genes are TRBV20-1 and TRBJ1-1; D might be TRBD1 (5 bases). Trimming removed 5 bases at V and 5 bases at J, with 18 bases between. Germline-derived CDR1 and CDR2 are DFQATT and SNEGSKA (reference sequence). The CDR3 spans 14 residues. CDR3 loop: CSAWFRGGKTEAFF. The CDR3 bases are TGCAGTGCTTGGTTTAGGGGAGGAAAAACTGAAGCTTTCTTT.

V usage is TRBV12-3 or TRBV12-4 and J usage is TRBJ1-1; D not certain. The germline V and J ends were trimmed by 7 bases and 5 bases, with 11 bases remaining between them. The CDR3 has 12 amino acids. CDR3 sequence (DNA): TGTGCCAGCAATCCTGGAGGAACTGAAGCTTTCTTT. Translated: CASNPGGTEAFF.

This sequence joins TRBV7-9 and TRBJ2-6; 7 positions agree with TRBD1. Germline V lookup: CDR1 SEHNR, CDR2 FQNEAQ (reference sequence). The trim removed 3 bases at V and 2 bases at J, leaving 7 bases unmatched. The CDR3 has 17 residues. CDR3 in amino acids: CASSFRDSFPGANVLTF. The CDR3 nucleotides are TGTGCCAGCAGCTTTAGGGACAGTTTTCCTGGGGCCAACGTCCTGACTTTC.

This clonotype was counted at least ten times. This sequence joins TRBV29-1 and TRBJ2-7; the D gene is possibly TRBD2 (6 bases). Germline loops: CDR1 SQVTM, CDR2 ANQGSEA. The CDR3 loop spans 13 amino acids. V shed 4 bases and J shed 1 base, with 11 bases lying between them. The CDR3 coding sequence is TGCAGCGTTGCGGGGGTCCTATCCTACGAGCAGTACTTC. Residues: CSVAGVLSYEQYF.

CDR3 nucleotides: TGCAGTGCTAGACGTGGGAACACAGATACGCAGTATTTT. Protein sequence: CSARRGNTDTQYF. The chain couples TRBV20-1 to TRBJ2-3, with D unclear. The V end was cut by 2 bases, the J end by 2 bases, with 8 bases between. The CDR3 spans 13 residues. Germline values: CDR1 DFQATT, CDR2 SNEGSKA (reference sequence).

This clonotype occurred a few times. The J gene is TRBJ2-5, the V gene TRBV6-5; D might be TRBD1 (6 bases). The CDR3 covers 15 residues. Looked up from germline, CDR1 is MNHEY and CDR2 is SVGAGI. V gave up 0 bases and J gave up 5 bases, with 13 bases separating them. CDR3 sequence (DNA): TGTGCCAGCAGTTACTCGATAGCAGGGGAGGAGACCCAGTACTTC. Translation: CASSYSIAGEETQYF.

This clonotype was detected many times. The CDR3 is CASSQTGVAKNIQYF. The CDR3 region has the DNA TGTGCCAGCAGTCAAACAGGGGTAGCCAAAAACATTCAGTACTTC. The chain couples TRBV6-1 to TRBJ2-4; 7 nucleotides line up with TRBD1. J lost 0 bases, V lost 5 bases, and 4 bases had no gene match. Germline-derived CDR1 and CDR2 are MNHNS and SASEGT. The CDR3 covers 15 residues.

This clonotype was seen only a few times. The genes are TRBV14 and TRBJ1-2; no clear D gene. CDR1 SGHDN and CDR2 FVKESK come from the germline V gene. V lost 0 bases, J lost 8 bases, and 16 bases lay in between. This CDR3 has 15 residues. CDR3 coding DNA: TGTGCCAGCAGCCAAGACGCCGGGATAAATAGGGGCTACACCTTC. It translates to CASSQDAGINRGYTF.